This T cell receptor (beta chain) was recorded in a study of control samples from healthy donors and cancer patients. The CDR3 is 18 amino acids. Trimming left V 3 bases short and J 2 bases short, with 20 bases between. Germline V gives CDR1 MDHEN, CDR2 SYDVKM. The protocol was immunoSEQ multiplex PCR, while the TCRdb copy is restricted to in-frame clones and leaves out a portion. This table has about 86,000 clones, about 92% appearing once. This chain joins TRBV28 and TRBJ1-5; D is uncertain. The sample taken for sequencing was blood. This TCR was recovered from a young woman in good health. The CDR3 coding sequence is TGTGCCAGCAGTTTCCCCCAGGCGGCCCAAACTGGCAATCAGCCCCAGCATTTT. Its protein product is CASSFPQAAQTGNQPQHF. Together with reference TRBV28 and TRBJ1-5, the CDR3 gives the full variable domain: DVKVTQSSRYLVKRTGEKVFLECVQDMDHENMFWYRQDPGLGLRLIYFSYDVKMKEKGDIPEGYSVSREKKERFSLILESASTNQTSMYLCASSFPQAAQTGNQPQHFGDGTRLSIL.